The 7 T cell receptor beta chains in this list originate from one sample, sequenced in a study of cytomegalovirus exposure and HLA in healthy donors. This PCR relied on a set of 60 Vbeta primers and 13 Jbeta primers. Clones were sequenced by immunoSEQ multiplex PCR, and TCRdb holds only the in-frame ones, with some missing. The data contain about 190,000 clones, more than 70% of them singletons. Material for sequencing was PBMCs. These receptor sequences come from a man in his forties in good health and CMV-seropositive.

The genes are TRBV19 and TRBJ2-1; the match to TRBD2 covers 8 bases. Germline CDR1 reads LNHDA; CDR2 reads SQIVND (reference sequence). CDR3 length equals 16 residues. J gave up 6 bases and V 1 base, and 8 bases lay outside the gene matches. CDR3 in amino acids: CASSIVAGGRGNEQFF. The DNA for the CDR3 is TGTGCCAGTAGTATAGTTGCGGGGGGCAGAGGCAATGAGCAGTTCTTC.

In its sample, this clone was seen once. The chain couples TRBV5-1 to TRBJ2-1; 8 bases match TRBD2. Germline V gives CDR1 SGHRS, CDR2 YFSETQ. The CDR3 spans 15 residues. Trimming at V came to 2 bases and at J to 7 bases, leaving 8 bases not matched to a gene. CDR3 protein: CASSLTSGRRNEQFF. The CDR3 DNA reads TGCGCCAGCAGCTTAACCAGCGGGAGACGGAATGAGCAGTTCTTC.

The chain uses TRBV9 and TRBJ2-7; D uncertain. V was pared by 4 bases and J by 2 bases, with 7 bases between. The V gene's germline CDR1 is SGDLS and CDR2 YYNGEE. The CDR3 extends over 12 amino acids. In nucleotides, the CDR3 is TGTGCCAGCAGCAATACACCCTACGAGCAGTACTTC. It yields the protein CASSNTPYEQYF.

The gene calls are TRBV5-1 and TRBJ2-2; D not certain. Germline V CDR1 and CDR2: SGHRS, YFSETQ. Trimming stripped 1 base from V and 1 base from J, with 5 bases between. CDR3 length: 14 residues. The CDR3 sequence is CASSLFRNTGELFF. The CDR3 DNA follows: TGCGCCAGCAGCTTGTTCAGGAACACCGGGGAGCTGTTTTTT.

This chain links TRBV7-9 with TRBJ2-7; maybe TRBD2 (6 bases). This CDR3 has 15 residues. Between the trimmed V and J ends, which lost 2 bases and 2 bases, there was a span of 13 bases. Germline CDR1 is SEHNR and CDR2 is FQNEAQ (reference sequence). Here the CDR3 reads CASSLISGTPYEQYF. CDR3 in DNA: TGTGCCAGCAGCTTAATTAGCGGAACTCCCTACGAGCAGTACTTC.

The rearrangement links TRBV5-1 to TRBJ1-3; TRBD1 might be the D (5 bases). The CDR3 is 15 residues long. The V and J ends lost 0 bases and 7 bases respectively, with 14 bases between them. Germline CDR1 is SGHRS and CDR2 is YFSETQ. The CDR3 DNA sequence: TGCGCCAGCAGCTTGGGGGACCAGGGAGGTAACACCATATATTTT. Residues: CASSLGDQGGNTIYF.

V is TRBV6-5 and J is TRBJ2-3, with a weak D call TRBD2 (6 bases). Germline loops: CDR1 MNHEY, CDR2 SVGAGI. V dropped 6 bases and J dropped 2 bases, with 9 bases sitting between them. The CDR3 has 13 amino acids. The CDR3 DNA reads as TGTGCCAGCAGGTGGGGGGTCACAGATACGCAGTATTTT. Encoded protein: CASRWGVTDTQYF.